This TCR beta chain was identified during a study of human T cells and chemical hapten exposure. Whole-study findings and limits: Controls formed significantly fewer large CDR3 similarity clusters than expanded TCRs did.

Indicated time point: patch test 2, 6 weeks after DPC sensitization. Treatment denoted: therapeutic diphenylcyclopropenone sensitization with weekly scalp DPC. The drawing of blood occurred before each patch test was applied. Those who donated were patients with alopecia, 18 to 70 years of age, and suitable for DPC. TCRdb reanalysed the RACE reads using MiXCR and keeps one entry per CDR3 protein. The data hold 80,000 to 95,000 distinct CDR3 sequences, with 11% observed a single time. The ends were cut back, 5 bases at V and 4 bases at J, with 14 bases in the middle. In germline, CDR1 is SQVTM, CDR2 ANQGSEA. The CDR3 is 13 amino acids. This clonotype was counted ten times or more. The antigen remains unidentified.

Sequencing was performed on whole blood, taken in connection with sensitization to the hapten diphenylcyclopropenone (DPC). The V gene is TRBV29-1, the J gene TRBJ2-5, with D perhaps given as TRBD1 or TRBD2 (5 bases each). This TCR came from a man aged 35 to 55 with alopecia areata. Some clones in this sample may be carry-over from other donors' samples. The CDR3: CSVWSGRIETQYF. DNA for the CDR3: TGCAGCGTTTGGTCAGGGAGAATAGAGACCCAGTACTTC.